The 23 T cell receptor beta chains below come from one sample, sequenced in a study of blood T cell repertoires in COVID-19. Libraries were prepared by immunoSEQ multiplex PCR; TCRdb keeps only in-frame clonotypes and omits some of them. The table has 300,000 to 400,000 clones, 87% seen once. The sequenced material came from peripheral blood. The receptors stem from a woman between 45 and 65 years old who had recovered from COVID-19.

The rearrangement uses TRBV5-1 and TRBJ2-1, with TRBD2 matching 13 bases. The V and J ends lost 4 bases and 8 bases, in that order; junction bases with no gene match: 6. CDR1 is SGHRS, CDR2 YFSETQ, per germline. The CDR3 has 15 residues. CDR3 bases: TGCGCCAGCAGCCGGACTAGCGGGAGAGTGGATGAGCAGTTCTTC. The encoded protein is CASSRTSGRVDEQFF.

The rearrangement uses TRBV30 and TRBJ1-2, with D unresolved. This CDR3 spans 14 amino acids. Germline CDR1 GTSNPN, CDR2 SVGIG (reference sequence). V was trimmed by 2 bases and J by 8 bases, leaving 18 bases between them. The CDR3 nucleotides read TGTGCCTGGAGTCCCCCGAGGCGGGTTGGAGGCTACACCTTC. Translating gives CAWSPPRRVGGYTF. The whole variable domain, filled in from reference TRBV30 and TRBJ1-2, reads SQTIHQWPATLVQPVGSPLSLECTVEGTSNPNLYWYRQAAGRGLQLLFYSVGIGQISSEVPQNLSASRPQDRQFILSSKKLLLSDSGFYLCAWSPPRRVGGYTFGSGTRLTVV.

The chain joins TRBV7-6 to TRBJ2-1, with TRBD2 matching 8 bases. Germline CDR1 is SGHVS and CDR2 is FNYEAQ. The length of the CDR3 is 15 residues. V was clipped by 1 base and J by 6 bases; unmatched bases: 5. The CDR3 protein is CASSLDAGTSNEQFF. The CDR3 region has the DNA TGTGCCAGCAGCTTAGATGCCGGGACTAGCAATGAGCAGTTCTTC.

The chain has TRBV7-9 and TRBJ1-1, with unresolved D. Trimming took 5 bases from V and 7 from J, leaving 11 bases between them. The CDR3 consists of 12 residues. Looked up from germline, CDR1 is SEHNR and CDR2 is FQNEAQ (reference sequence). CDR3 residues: CASSITRGEAFF. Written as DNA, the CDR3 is TGTGCCAGCAGCATTACCCGGGGTGAAGCTTTCTTT.

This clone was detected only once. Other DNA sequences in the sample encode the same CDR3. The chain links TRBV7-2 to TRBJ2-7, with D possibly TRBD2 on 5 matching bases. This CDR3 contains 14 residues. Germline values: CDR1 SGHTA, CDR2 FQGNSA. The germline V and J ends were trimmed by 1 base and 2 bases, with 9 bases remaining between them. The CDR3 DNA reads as TGTGCCAGCAGCTTAGGGACGGGGACCTACGAGCAGTACTTC. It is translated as CASSLGTGTYEQYF.

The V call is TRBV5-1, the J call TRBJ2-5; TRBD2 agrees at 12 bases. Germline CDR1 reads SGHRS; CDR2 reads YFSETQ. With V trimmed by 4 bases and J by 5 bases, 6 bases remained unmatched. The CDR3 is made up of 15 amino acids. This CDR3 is CASSPSGGAWETQYF. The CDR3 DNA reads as TGCGCCAGCAGCCCTAGCGGGGGGGCGTGGGAGACCCAGTACTTC.

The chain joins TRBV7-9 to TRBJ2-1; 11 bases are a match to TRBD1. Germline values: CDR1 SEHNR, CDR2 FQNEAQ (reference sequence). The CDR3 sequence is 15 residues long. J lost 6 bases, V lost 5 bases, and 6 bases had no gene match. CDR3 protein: CASSQGQGEGNEQFF. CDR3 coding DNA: TGTGCCAGCAGCCAGGGACAGGGGGAAGGCAATGAGCAGTTCTTC.

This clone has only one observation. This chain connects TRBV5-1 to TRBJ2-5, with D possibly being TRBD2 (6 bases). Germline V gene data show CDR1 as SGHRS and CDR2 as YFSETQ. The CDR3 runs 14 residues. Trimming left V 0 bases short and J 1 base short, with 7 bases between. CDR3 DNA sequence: TGCGCCAGCAGCTTGGCGGGACTCCAAGAGACCCAGTACTTC. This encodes CASSLAGLQETQYF.

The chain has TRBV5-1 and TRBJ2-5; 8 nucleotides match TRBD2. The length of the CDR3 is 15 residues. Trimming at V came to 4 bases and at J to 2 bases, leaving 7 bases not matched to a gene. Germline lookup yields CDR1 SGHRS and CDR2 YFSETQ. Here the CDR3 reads CASSPGGGQQETQYF. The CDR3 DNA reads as TGCGCCAGCAGCCCAGGCGGGGGGCAGCAAGAGACCCAGTACTTC.

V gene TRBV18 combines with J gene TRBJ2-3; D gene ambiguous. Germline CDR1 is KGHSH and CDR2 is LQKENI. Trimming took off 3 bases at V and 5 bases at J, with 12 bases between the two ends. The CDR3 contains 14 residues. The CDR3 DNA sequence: TGTGCCAGCTCACCTGACTCATATTTAGATACGCAGTATTTT. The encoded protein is CASSPDSYLDTQYF.

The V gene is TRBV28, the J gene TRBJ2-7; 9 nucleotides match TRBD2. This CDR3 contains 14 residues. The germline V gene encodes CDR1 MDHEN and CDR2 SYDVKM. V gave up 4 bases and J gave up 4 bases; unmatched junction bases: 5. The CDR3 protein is CASSSSSGTYEQYF. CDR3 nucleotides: TGTGCCAGCAGTTCCTCTAGCGGGACTTACGAGCAGTACTTC.

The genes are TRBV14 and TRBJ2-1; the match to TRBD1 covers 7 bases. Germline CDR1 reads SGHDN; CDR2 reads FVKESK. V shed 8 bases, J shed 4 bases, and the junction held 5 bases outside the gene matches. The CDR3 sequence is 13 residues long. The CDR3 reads CASAEQGYNEQFF. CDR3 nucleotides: TGTGCCAGCGCTGAACAGGGGTACAATGAGCAGTTCTTC.

CDR3 region: CAWRQAGCNQPQHF. The CDR3 bases are TGTGCCTGGCGACAGGCGGGTTGCAATCAGCCCCAGCATTTT. The chain uses TRBV30 and TRBJ1-5, with D perhaps matching TRBD1 (6 bases). CDR1 GTSNPN and CDR2 SVGIG come from the germline V gene (reference sequence). V lost 5 bases to trimming and J lost 2 bases, with 13 bases between them. The CDR3 runs 14 residues.

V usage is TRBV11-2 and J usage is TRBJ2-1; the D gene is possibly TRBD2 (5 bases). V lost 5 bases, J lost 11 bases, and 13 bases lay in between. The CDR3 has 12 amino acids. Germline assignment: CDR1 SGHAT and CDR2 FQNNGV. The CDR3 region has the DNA TGTGCCAGCAGCCCGAGCCGGGGTCAGCAGTTCTTC. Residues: CASSPSRGQQFF.

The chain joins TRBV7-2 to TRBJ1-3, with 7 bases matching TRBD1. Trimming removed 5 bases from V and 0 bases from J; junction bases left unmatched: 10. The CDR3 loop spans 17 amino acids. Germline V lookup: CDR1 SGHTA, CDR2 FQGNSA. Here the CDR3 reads CASSLDRAISSGNTIYF. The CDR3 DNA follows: TGTGCCAGCAGCCTAGACAGGGCCATAAGCTCTGGAAACACCATATATTTT.

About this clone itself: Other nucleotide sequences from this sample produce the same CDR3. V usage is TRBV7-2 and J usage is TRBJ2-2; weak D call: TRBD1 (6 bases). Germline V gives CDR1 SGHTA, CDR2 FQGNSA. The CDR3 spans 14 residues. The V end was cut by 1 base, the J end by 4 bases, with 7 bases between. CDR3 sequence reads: CASSLEGVTGELFF. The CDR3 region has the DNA TGTGCCAGCAGCTTAGAGGGGGTCACCGGGGAGCTGTTTTTT.

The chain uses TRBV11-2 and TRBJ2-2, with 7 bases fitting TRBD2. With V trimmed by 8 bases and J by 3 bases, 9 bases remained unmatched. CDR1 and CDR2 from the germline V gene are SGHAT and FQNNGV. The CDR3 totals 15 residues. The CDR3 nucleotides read TGTGCCAGCGGGCGGGAGTGGGGGGACACCGGGGAGCTGTTTTTT. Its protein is CASGREWGDTGELFF.

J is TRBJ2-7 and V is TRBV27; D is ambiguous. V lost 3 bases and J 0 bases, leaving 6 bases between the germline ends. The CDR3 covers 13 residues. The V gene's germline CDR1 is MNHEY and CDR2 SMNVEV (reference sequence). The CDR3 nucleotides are TGTGCCAGCAGTTTGTCCCGCTCCTACGAGCAGTACTTC. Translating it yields CASSLSRSYEQYF.

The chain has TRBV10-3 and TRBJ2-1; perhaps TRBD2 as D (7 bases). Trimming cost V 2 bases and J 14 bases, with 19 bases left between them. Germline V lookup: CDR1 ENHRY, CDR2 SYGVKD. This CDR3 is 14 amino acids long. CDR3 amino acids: CAISELVTGGSKFF. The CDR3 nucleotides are TGTGCCATCAGTGAGCTGGTAACGGGGGGCTCCAAGTTCTTC.

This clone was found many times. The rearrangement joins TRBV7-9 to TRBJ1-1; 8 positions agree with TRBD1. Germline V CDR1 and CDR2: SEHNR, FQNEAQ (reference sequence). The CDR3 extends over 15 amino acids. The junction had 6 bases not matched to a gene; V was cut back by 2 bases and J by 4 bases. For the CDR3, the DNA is TGTGCCAGCAGCTTATTCGGGACAGGTGGCACTGAAGCTTTCTTT. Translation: CASSLFGTGGTEAFF.

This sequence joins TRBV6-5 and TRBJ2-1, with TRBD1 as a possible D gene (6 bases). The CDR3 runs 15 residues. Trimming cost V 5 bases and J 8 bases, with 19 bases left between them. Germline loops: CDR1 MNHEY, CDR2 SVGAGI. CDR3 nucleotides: TGTGCCAGCAGTAGAGTGGCAGGGGATAGGGATGAGCAGTTCTTC. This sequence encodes CASSRVAGDRDEQFF.

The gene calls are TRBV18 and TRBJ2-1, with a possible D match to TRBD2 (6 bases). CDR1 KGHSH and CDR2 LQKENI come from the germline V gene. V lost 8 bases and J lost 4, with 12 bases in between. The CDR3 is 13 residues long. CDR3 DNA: TGTGCCAGCAAGGAGGGAGGTTACAATGAGCAGTTCTTC. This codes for CASKEGGYNEQFF.

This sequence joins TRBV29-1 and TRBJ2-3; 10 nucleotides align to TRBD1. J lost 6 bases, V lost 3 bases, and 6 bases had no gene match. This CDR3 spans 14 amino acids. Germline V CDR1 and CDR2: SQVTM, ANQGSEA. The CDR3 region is CSVEGQGKVDTQYF. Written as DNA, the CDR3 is TGCAGCGTTGAGGGACAGGGGAAAGTGGATACGCAGTATTTT.